This TCR beta chain was sequenced during a study of shared clonotypes between healthy human individuals. Study context: Each donor's CD8 memory used one plate, CD8 naive two, each CD4 subset three.

TCRdb keeps only in-frame clones here, not all; method: immunoSEQ multiplex PCR. The table lists around 1,900,000 clones, 90% to 95% of them singletons, with approximately 1.7% in the top ten. Naivety among CD8 cells was defined by CD45RO negativity and positive CCR7 selection, thereby excluding terminally differentiated effector memory CD45RA+ cells. As concerns this clone: Its matching antigen is unknown.

Study-wide findings and caveats: Shared across a few donors were 4% to 5% of the naive CD4 clonotypes.

Germline CDR1 SGHTA, CDR2 FQGNSA. The ends were cut back, 4 bases at V and 0 bases at J, with 16 bases in the middle. This CDR3 is built from 17 residues. Material: naive CD8+ T cells from PBMCs. The chain has TRBV7-2 and TRBJ1-5; no clear D. The clonotype originates from a man younger than 35 in good health. Some clones in this sample may be carry-over from other donors' samples. CDR3 nucleotide sequence: TGTGCCAGCAGCTCCGGCCCCTTGGGGAATAGCAATCAGCCCCAGCATTTT. Translated: CASSSGPLGNSNQPQHF.